These 29 T cell receptor beta chains originate from one sample sequenced in a study of CD4 and CD8 cells across lung adenocarcinoma regions. TCRdb itself ran the PCR reads through MiXCR, one entry per CDR3 protein. The profile shows about 14,000 distinct CDR3 sequences, around 40% of them singletons. Sequenced input: CD4+ T cells from the center of a lung tumor. The receptors shown here come from a male donor with lung adenocarcinoma. The CD4 and CD8 labels of this study may be unreliable.

As concerns this clonotype: One end of the junction fails to match germline, which may point to a read error. The CDR3 region is CASTSAGRGAQNTQYF. The DNA of the CDR3 is TGTGCCAGCACCTCCGCGGGGCGGGGGGCCCAAAACACTCAGTACTTT. The chain combines TRBV7-6 with TRBJ2-4, with 8 positions matching TRBD2. This CDR3 has 16 amino acids. In germline, CDR1 is SGHVS, CDR2 FNYEAQ.

For the CDR3, the DNA is TGTGCCAGCAGCGCTGACAGGGGGTCTGATACGCAGTATTTT. Residues: CASSADRGSDTQYF. The chain links TRBV9 to TRBJ2-3; 9 bases agree with TRBD1. The CDR3 has 14 residues. Trimming removed 3 bases from V and 6 bases from J; junction bases left unmatched: 5. CDR1 and CDR2 (germline): SGDLS, YYNGEE.

This chain joins TRBV6-5 and TRBJ2-3; D is ambiguous. Germline values: CDR1 MNHEY, CDR2 SVGAGI. The CDR3 extends over 15 amino acids. The V end lost 2 bases, the J end lost 11 bases, and 20 bases lay between the germline ends. CDR3 region: CASSYRLSGKDMQYF. CDR3 DNA: TGTGCCAGCAGTTACAGGCTGTCTGGCAAAGACATGCAGTATTTT.

The chain has TRBV6-1 and TRBJ2-1, with 10 bases aligning to TRBD2. The V gene end was trimmed by 7 bases and the J gene end by 7 bases; junction bases not matched to a gene: 10. CDR3 length: 15 amino acids. The V gene's germline CDR1 is MNHNS and CDR2 SASEGT. CDR3 protein: CASTLSGRETNEQFF. CDR3 nucleotides: TGTGCCAGCACCCTAAGCGGGAGGGAAACTAATGAGCAGTTCTTC.

The gene calls are TRBV7-3 and TRBJ2-3; 7 bases line up with TRBD2. The germline V gene has CDR1 SGHTA and CDR2 FQGTGA. The CDR3 is 13 residues long. V trimming: 5 bases; J trimming: 6 bases; junction bases outside the gene matches: 5. The CDR3 nucleotides are TGTGCCAGCAGCACATTACTAGCGGATACGCAGTATTTT. Its translation is CASSTLLADTQYF.

J is TRBJ2-3 and V is TRBV20-1; TRBD2 matches 9 bases. The CDR3 is 14 amino acids. The V gene end was trimmed by 3 bases and the J gene end by 3 bases; junction bases not matched to a gene: 4. The germline V gene has CDR1 DFQATT and CDR2 SNEGSKA (reference sequence). The CDR3 sequence is CSARWLAGTDTQYF. The CDR3 nucleotides are TGCAGTGCTAGGTGGCTAGCGGGAACAGATACGCAGTATTTT.

This clonotype was observed at least ten times. The V gene is TRBV27, the J gene TRBJ2-7, with 9 positions matching TRBD1. Germline values: CDR1 MNHEY, CDR2 SMNVEV (reference sequence). CDR3 length equals 14 residues. V was clipped by 5 bases and J by 4 bases; unmatched bases: 6. DNA of the CDR3: TGTGCCAGCAGTCCCTGGGACAGGGTATACGAGCAGTACTTC. It encodes CASSPWDRVYEQYF.

As concerns this clonotype: At one end, the junction sequence differs from germline, possibly due to a read error. The chain couples TRBV6-4 to TRBJ2-2; D unresolved. Germline V gives CDR1 MRHNA, CDR2 SNTAGT. The CDR3 contains 13 residues. The CDR3 loop reads CASRDWVTGELFF. The CDR3 DNA reads as TGTGCCAGCAGAGACTGGGTGACCGGGGAGCTGTTTTTT.

This CDR3 is CVMGLQSGITETQFF. CDR3 coding DNA: TGTGTCATGGGCCTCCAGTCTGGGATCACAGAGACGCAGTTTTTT. The chain links TRBV10-3 to TRBJ2-2; D remains unclear. CDR3 length: 15 amino acids. In germline, CDR1 is ENHRY, CDR2 SYGVKD.

There are a few counts of this clonotype. The chain couples TRBV4-1 to TRBJ2-7; TRBD1 matches 7 bases. CDR3 length: 12 residues. Germline CDR1 MGHRA, CDR2 YSYEKL. The trim removed 5 bases at V and 4 bases at J, leaving 2 bases unmatched. Here the CDR3 DNA reads TGCGCCAGCAGCGAACAGGGGTACGAGCAGTACTTC. It encodes CASSEQGYEQYF.

This clonotype appeared a single time. The junction and the germline gene differ at one end; a read error may be behind it. This chain uses TRBV6-4 with TRBJ2-6; 10 bases fit TRBD2. This CDR3 is 15 amino acids long. CDR1 and CDR2 (germline): MRHNA, SNTAGT. CDR3 sequence reads: CASSDLAGDYNEQLF. The CDR3 DNA follows: TGTGCCAGCAGTGACCTAGCGGGGGATTACAATGAGCAGCTCTTC.

The CDR3: CASSLGRGQGARETQYF. In DNA, the CDR3 is TGTGCCAGCAGCTTAGGAAGGGGCCAGGGGGCTCGTGAGACCCAGTACTTC. This chain links TRBV11-3 with TRBJ2-5; TRBD1 matches at 8 bases. This CDR3 has 17 amino acids. CDR1 and CDR2 (germline): SGHNT, YENEEA. The ends lost 1 base at V and 5 bases at J; junction bases unmatched: 12.

Turning to this clonotype: The germline gene is not matched at one end of the junction; a read error may be the cause. The chain joins TRBV27 to TRBJ2-3; 7 bases line up with TRBD1. Per the germline V gene, CDR1 is MNHEY and CDR2 is SMNVEV (reference sequence). The CDR3 has 17 residues. The CDR3 loop is CASSPGRRGSGTDTQYF. The CDR3, as DNA: TGTGCCAGCAGTCCGGGCCGACGAGGTTCTGGGACAGATACGCAGTATTTC.

This rearrangement joins TRBV27 to TRBJ2-5; 9 bases match TRBD1. The end of the DNA is better explained by TRBJ2-7, so the J call may be wrong. From germline, CDR1 is MNHEY and CDR2 SMNVEV (reference sequence). The CDR3 has 17 amino acids. The CDR3 sequence: CASSLSVGQGLENEQYF. The CDR3 coding sequence is TGTGCCAGCAGTTTATCGGTGGGACAGGGCTTGGAAAACGAGCAGTACTTC.

This clonotype came up many times. The V call is TRBV6-1, the J call TRBJ2-1, with 10 positions matching TRBD2. V gave up 8 bases and J gave up 7 bases; unmatched junction bases: 11. The CDR3 is 15 residues long. Germline V gives CDR1 MNHNS, CDR2 SASEGT. DNA of the CDR3: TGTGCCAGCCGAAAAGCGGGAGGGCCGGGAAATGAGCAGTTCTTC. Translating gives CASRKAGGPGNEQFF.

This clonotype was picked up many times. This chain joins TRBV5-6 and TRBJ2-1; TRBD2 aligns across 10 bases. The J segment lost 6 bases and the V segment lost 5 bases, leaving 11 bases of the junction unmatched. This CDR3 has 16 residues. Germline assignment: CDR1 SGHDT and CDR2 YYEEEE. The CDR3 sequence: CASRELLAGISNEQFF. The CDR3 DNA reads TGTGCCAGCAGAGAGCTACTAGCGGGAATTAGCAATGAGCAGTTCTTC.

In regard to this clonotype: A junction end diverges from the germline sequence, so it may reflect a read error. The V and J genes are TRBV27 and TRBJ2-5; a possible D gene is TRBD1 (6 bases). The CDR3 consists of 17 residues. The V gene's germline CDR1 is MNHEY and CDR2 SMNVEV (reference sequence). CDR3 sequence: CASSPGRGGCGKETQYF. The CDR3 nucleotides are TGTGCCAGCAGTCCGGGGCGAGGGGGTTGTGGGAAAGAGACCCAGTATTTC.

This clonotype has at least ten counts. V is TRBV6-1 and J is TRBJ1-5; 9 bases agree with TRBD1. The CDR3 extends over 14 amino acids. CDR1 is MNHNS and CDR2 is SASEGT in the germline V gene. Trimming cost V 10 bases and J 2 bases; bases outside gene matches: 6. The CDR3 DNA follows: TGTGCCACTATGGACAGGGGAGGCAATCAGCCCCAGCATTTT. Residues: CATMDRGGNQPQHF.

The rearrangement uses TRBV7-8 and TRBJ2-3; D possibly matches TRBD1 or TRBD2 (5 bases each). The germline gives CDR1 SGHVS, CDR2 FQNEAQ. The V end lost 2 bases, the J end lost 1 base, and 13 bases lay between the germline ends. The CDR3 consists of 16 residues. CDR3: CASSLPRGGRTDTQYF. For the CDR3, the DNA is TGTGCCAGCAGCTTACCTCGGGGCGGACGCACAGATACGCAGTATTTT.

This clonotype was recorded a few times. The chain uses TRBV4-1 and TRBJ2-1, with D possibly being TRBD1 or TRBD2 (5 bases each). The J call is uncertain, as TRBJ2-5 better fits the DNA end. The CDR3 is 16 amino acids. Per germline, CDR1 MGHRA and CDR2 YSYEKL. The DNA of the CDR3 is TGCGCCAGCAGCCAATATGCACGGGACGTTCGAGAGACCCAGTACTTC. Amino acids: CASSQYARDVRETQYF.

There are many counts of this clonotype. The chain has TRBV27 and TRBJ1-1, with D possibly being TRBD1 (5 bases). The length of the CDR3 is 14 residues. CDR1 and CDR2 from the germline V gene are MNHEY and SMNVEV (reference sequence). V lost 8 bases and J 5 bases, leaving 18 bases between the germline ends. For the CDR3, the DNA is TGTGCCAGCCGTCTTGGGGTTACAGGAACTGAAGCTTTCTTT. The encoded protein is CASRLGVTGTEAFF.

The CDR3 coding sequence is TGTGCCAGCAGTTTGGAGCGGGCGCCCTACGAGCAGTACTTC. This gives the protein CASSLERAPYEQYF. This chain uses TRBV27 with TRBJ2-5; D might be TRBD2 (6 bases). The J call may be faulty, since TRBJ2-7 better matches the DNA end. CDR3 length: 14 residues. Germline-derived CDR1 and CDR2 are MNHEY and SMNVEV (reference sequence).

Details on this clonotype: A read error may account for a junction end that differs from germline. The J gene is TRBJ2-5, the V gene TRBV27, with D perhaps matching TRBD1 or TRBD2 (5 bases each). Germline CDR1 and CDR2: MNHEY and SMNVEV (reference sequence). The CDR3 sequence is 17 residues long. The CDR3 nucleotides are TGTGCCTGCAGTGCGGGCCGAGGGGCCTCTGAGAAAGAGACCCAGTACTTC. Encoded protein: CACSAGRGASEKETQYF.

This clonotype ranks as medium-sized. V is TRBV6-1 and J is TRBJ2-3; D perhaps matches TRBD2 (5 bases). V was shortened by 5 bases and J by 6 bases, with 12 bases between the two germline ends. The CDR3 extends over 13 amino acids. CDR1 MNHNS and CDR2 SASEGT come from the germline V gene. The CDR3 coding sequence is TGTGCCAGCAGTACCCTGGGAGCGGATACGCAGTATTTT. As protein: CASSTLGADTQYF.

This chain uses TRBV18 with TRBJ2-5; 7 nucleotides align to TRBD1. V was pared by 5 bases and J by 11 bases, with 11 bases of the junction left unmatched. CDR3 length: 13 amino acids. Germline V lookup: CDR1 KGHSH, CDR2 LQKENI. In DNA form, the CDR3 reads TGTGCCAGCTCAGGGACAGCCTTGGCTGAGCAGTACTTC. This translates into CASSGTALAEQYF.

The V gene is TRBV11-2, the J gene TRBJ1-2; D gene unclear. CDR1 and CDR2 from the germline V gene are SGHAT and FQNNGV. V lost 0 bases to trimming and J lost 4 bases, with 12 bases between them. CDR3 size: 15 residues. The CDR3 sequence: CASSLDRARSYGYTF. The CDR3 DNA reads TGTGCCAGCAGCTTAGATAGAGCCCGTTCCTATGGCTACACCTTC.

This clonotype occurred many times. The chain employs TRBV10-3 and TRBJ2-1; 14 nucleotides align to TRBD2. Germline loops: CDR1 ENHRY, CDR2 SYGVKD. V lost 4 bases, J lost 6 bases, and 5 bases stayed unmatched. CDR3 length equals 16 residues. CDR3 sequence (DNA): TGTGCCATCAGTGGACAGGGGACTAGCGGGAGCAATGAGCAGTTCTTC. Amino acids: CAISGQGTSGSNEQFF.

This clonotype is large in the sample. V usage is TRBV6-1 and J usage is TRBJ2-1; the match to TRBD2 covers 13 bases. CDR3 length: 18 amino acids. Germline V lookup: CDR1 MNHNS, CDR2 SASEGT. Trimming took 4 bases from V and 8 from J; bases not matched to a gene: 14. CDR3 nucleotides: TGTGCCAGCAGTGTAGCCTGGACTAGCGGGAGCATGGGCGATGAGCAGTTCTTC. Encoded protein: CASSVAWTSGSMGDEQFF.

About this clonotype: The conserved phenylalanine or tryptophan is not found at the CDR3 terminus, so this likely reflects a read error. No DNA is shown, since the ends of the CDR3 on it are uncertain; the CDR3 is the one TCRdb lists. The rearrangement links TRBV6-1 to TRBJ2-6; the table's D call of TRBD2 was not tested on the DNA. Per the germline V gene, CDR1 is MNHNS and CDR2 is SASEGT. Ends included, the CDR3 has 17 residues. The CDR3 region is CASSEMASGRNIQYFGA.